The rows below give T cell receptor beta chains drawn from one sample of a study of radiation and T cells in renal cell carcinoma. Produced via immunoSEQ multiplex PCR; TCRdb's table is partial and in-frame only. The table lists about 13,000 clones, around 35% of them singletons. This sample comprised tumor tissue, obtained from a patient whose treatment included radiotherapy and nephrectomy. The receptors derive from a man aged 55-75 years with renal cell carcinoma. The CDR3 runs from the conserved cysteine through the conserved F or W. The D gene is left open where the match is weak. Clone size is stated in some rows and not others, as once, few, many or a class when expanded.

j_gene | d_gene | v_gene | abundance | CDR3nt | CDR3aa
TRBJ2-1 | TRBD2 | TRBV2 | NA | TGTGCCAGCAATCCTAGCGGGAGTGGCGAGCAGTTCTTC | CASNPSGSGEQFF
TRBJ1-1 | NA | TRBV27 | few | TGTGCCAGCAAGTACAGGGACACTGAAGCTTTCTTT | CASKYRDTEAFF
TRBJ1-2 | NA | TRBV5-1 | few | TGCGCCAGCAGGGAGGCGTCCTCTAACTATGGCTACACCTTC | CASREASSNYGYTF
TRBJ2-5 | TRBD2 | TRBV5-6 | NA | TGTGCCAGCAGCTTGACCCGACTAGCGGGGGTAGAGACCCAGTACTTC | CASSLTRLAGVETQYF
TRBJ2-7 | NA | TRBV4-3 | medium-sized | TGCGCCAGCAGCCAGGGACGGGGATTCTACGAGCAGTACTTC | CASSQGRGFYEQYF
TRBJ2-3 | TRBD2 | TRBV7-7 | many | TGTGCCAGCAGCCACACTAGCGGGGGGGCAGATACGCAGTATTTT | CASSHTSGGADTQYF
TRBJ1-2 | NA | TRBV4-3 | few | TGCGCCAGCAGCCAAGATCATCTAAGGCAGAACTATGGCTACACCTTC | CASSQDHLRQNYGYTF
TRBJ1-1 | NA | TRBV19 | few | TGTGCCAGTAGTATCGTCGGGGGGAGGGCTTTCTTT | CASSIVGGRAFF
TRBJ1-1 | NA | TRBV6-1 | NA | TGTGCCAGCGGTGACACCTTGAACACTGAAGCTTTCTTT | CASGDTLNTEAFF
TRBJ2-5 | TRBD1 | TRBV11-2 | NA | TGTGCCAGCAGCTTAGACAGGGGGGAGACCCAGTACTTC | CASSLDRGETQYF
TRBJ1-2 | NA | TRBV7-9 | NA | TGTGCCAGCAGCTTAGGAAAAGGGGGATTAAGTGGCTACACCTTC | CASSLGKGGLSGYTF
TRBJ1-1 | NA | TRBV15 | NA | TGTGCCACCAGCAGAGATCCGACTGAAGCTTTCTTT | CATSRDPTEAFF
TRBJ2-5 | TRBD1 | TRBV30 | NA | TGTGCCTGGAGTGTAAACAGGGGAGAGACCCAGTACTTC | CAWSVNRGETQYF
TRBJ2-2 | TRBD2 | TRBV9 | NA | TGTGCCAGCAGCGACACGGCGGGAGCCACCGGGGAGCTGTTTTTT | CASSDTAGATGELFF
TRBJ2-1 | NA | TRBV15 | NA | TGTGCCACCAGCAGATCACAGGTTACGACCCCCTCGGGGAATGAGCAGTTCTTC | CATSRSQVTTPSGNEQFF
TRBJ2-5 | NA | TRBV5-1 | NA | TGCGCCAGCAGGTGGTCTGGGAGCGGAGAGACCCAGTACTTC | CASRWSGSGETQYF
TRBJ2-3 | NA | TRBV14 | many | TGTGCCAGCAGAGGGGACTTTAGCACAGATACGCAGTATTTT | CASRGDFSTDTQYF
TRBJ2-3 | TRBD2 | TRBV27 | few | TGTGCCAGCAGCCCCCGGGGGGAGTGGATAGATACGCAGTATTTT | CASSPRGEWIDTQYF
TRBJ1-1 | NA | TRBV6-5 | NA | TGTGCCAGCACCAAGGTGATGAACACTGAAGCTTTCTTT | CASTKVMNTEAFF
TRBJ2-7 | TRBD1 | TRBV19 | NA | TGTGCCAGTAGCCTAAATCCGGGACAGGGCCCCTACGAGCAGTACTTC | CASSLNPGQGPYEQYF
TRBJ2-7 | TRBD1 | TRBV4-3 | NA | TGCGCCAGCAGCCAAGGGGTGGACAGGAAGACAAGCTACGAGCAGTACTTC | CASSQGVDRKTSYEQYF
TRBJ1-1 | NA | TRBV6-5 | NA | TGTGCCAGCACCCGGACCGGGGGTGAAGCTTTCTTT | CASTRTGGEAFF